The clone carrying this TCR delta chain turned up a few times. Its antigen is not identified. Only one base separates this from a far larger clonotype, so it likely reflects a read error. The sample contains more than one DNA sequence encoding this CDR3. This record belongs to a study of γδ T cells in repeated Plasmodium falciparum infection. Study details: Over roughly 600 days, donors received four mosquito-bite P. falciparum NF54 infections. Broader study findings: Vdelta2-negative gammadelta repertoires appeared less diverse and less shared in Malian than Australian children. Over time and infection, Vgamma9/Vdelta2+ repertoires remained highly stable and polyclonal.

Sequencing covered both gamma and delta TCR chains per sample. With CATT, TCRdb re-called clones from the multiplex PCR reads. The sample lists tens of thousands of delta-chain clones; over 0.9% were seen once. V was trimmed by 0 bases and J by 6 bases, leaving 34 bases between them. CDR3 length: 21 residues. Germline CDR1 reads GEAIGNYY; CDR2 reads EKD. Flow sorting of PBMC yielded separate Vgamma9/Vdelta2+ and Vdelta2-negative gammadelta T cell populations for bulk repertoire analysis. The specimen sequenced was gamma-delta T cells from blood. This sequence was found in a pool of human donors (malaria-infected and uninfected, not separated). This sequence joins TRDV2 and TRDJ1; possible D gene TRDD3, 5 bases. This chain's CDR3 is CACDTVYVGDRRGLATHKLIF. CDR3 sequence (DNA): TGTGCCTGTGACACCGTGTACGTAGGGGACCGCCGAGGGTTAGCGACTCATAAACTCATCTTT.